Presented here are 6 T cell receptor beta chains from one specimen sequenced in a study of PD-L1 blockade in urothelial cancer (dated by TCRdb to about 2017). The sample's time point label, in plain terms: peripheral blood 6 weeks after treatment start. The library relied on the immunoSEQ multiplex PCR assay. Entries here come from immuneACCESS through TCRdb and include only in-frame sequences with V and J called. Some clones fail to appear in such tables; in the studies checked, an unresolved V gene covers under half of the shortfall, and the cause of the remainder is unknown. The sample table holds more than 95,000 clones, of which roughly 86% were seen once. The ten largest clones add up to roughly 2.4% of the sample. Here the sequenced sample was PBMCs, taken around atezolizumab (anti-PD-L1) treatment. These receptors originate from a man aged 45-60 years with urothelial cancer.

The CDR3 reads CASSRGWTTGSNEQFF. CDR3 coding DNA: TGCGCCAGCAGCCGAGGGTGGACAACCGGGAGCAATGAGCAGTTCTTC. This chain uses TRBV5-1 with TRBJ2-1, with D perhaps TRBD2 (6 bases). This CDR3 is 16 amino acids long. Germline CDR1 reads SGHRS; CDR2 reads YFSETQ. The germline V and J ends were trimmed by 4 bases and 6 bases, with 20 bases remaining between them.

This clone was counted only a few times. V gene TRBV30 combines with J gene TRBJ1-3; D gene ambiguous. This CDR3 contains 13 residues. Germline V gives CDR1 GTSNPN, CDR2 SVGIG (reference sequence). V was clipped by 1 base and J by 8 bases, with 12 bases between them. The CDR3 DNA is TGTGCCTGGAGTGATGAGGGCCCGGACACCATATATTTT. This gives the protein CAWSDEGPDTIYF.

V usage is TRBV28 and J usage is TRBJ2-7, with D tentatively TRBD2 (5 bases). V dropped 3 bases and J dropped 2 bases, with 14 bases sitting between them. The CDR3 runs to 15 residues. CDR1 is MDHEN, CDR2 SYDVKM, per germline. The DNA of the CDR3 is TGTGCCAGCAGTTTGGTACGGGAACCCCCCTACGAGCAGTACTTC. It specifies CASSLVREPPYEQYF.

The chain employs TRBV28 and TRBJ2-2, with TRBD2 as a possible D gene (5 bases). This CDR3 region has 15 residues. V shed 2 bases and J shed 6 bases, with 13 bases lying between them. Germline CDR1 MDHEN, CDR2 SYDVKM. CDR3 sequence: CASSLIDSGSGELFF. In DNA form, the CDR3 reads TGTGCCAGCAGTTTAATAGATTCGGGGTCCGGGGAGCTGTTTTTT.

This chain connects TRBV2 to TRBJ2-1; the D gene is possibly TRBD2 (6 bases). This CDR3 has 13 amino acids. The V end was cut by 7 bases, the J end by 6 bases, with 13 bases between. Germline-derived CDR1 and CDR2 are SNHLY and FYNNEI. This CDR3 is CASIWDSRNEQFF. The CDR3 nucleotides are TGTGCCAGCATATGGGACTCCCGCAATGAGCAGTTCTTC. The whole variable domain, remainder taken from reference TRBV2 and TRBJ2-1, is EPEVTQTPSHQVTQMGQEVILRCVPISNHLYFYWYRQILGQKVEFLVSFYNNEISEKSEIFDDQFSVERPDGSNFTLKIRSTKLEDSAMYFCASIWDSRNEQFFGPGTRLTVL.

This chain uses TRBV20-1 with TRBJ2-7, with no clear D. The CDR3 has 11 amino acids. Trimming removed 5 bases from V and 4 bases from J, with 9 bases in between. Germline assignment: CDR1 DFQATT and CDR2 SNEGSKA (reference sequence). The CDR3 loop reads CSAWSTYEQYF. CDR3 DNA: TGCAGTGCTTGGTCGACTTACGAGCAGTACTTC.